This T cell receptor beta chain was sequenced during a study of blood T cell repertoires in COVID-19. Study context: Sites in the United States, Italy and Spain provided acute and convalescent COVID-19 samples. Sources were T cells, B-cell-depleted T cells, or PBMCs; the material itself was cDNA or gDNA.

The V and J ends lost 0 bases and 0 bases respectively, with 6 bases between them. Per germline, CDR1 LGHDT and CDR2 YNNKEL (reference sequence). This CDR3 comprises 15 residues. Original analysis: Reference gene primer amplification gave estimated nucleated cell counts. Clones were sequenced by immunoSEQ multiplex PCR, and TCRdb holds only the in-frame ones, with some missing. D and trimming were read from the DNA, whereas the V and J calls and clone size are those reported in that table. The table records fewer than 300,000 clones, 88% of them present only once. V is TRBV3-1 (or the pseudogene TRBV3-2) and J is TRBJ1-3; D is ambiguous. The sequencing input was peripheral blood. This TCR was recovered from a young man with active or convalescent COVID-19. CDR3 amino acids: CASSQDSASGNTIYF. As DNA, the CDR3 is TGTGCCAGCAGCCAAGACAGCGCCTCTGGAAACACCATATATTTT.